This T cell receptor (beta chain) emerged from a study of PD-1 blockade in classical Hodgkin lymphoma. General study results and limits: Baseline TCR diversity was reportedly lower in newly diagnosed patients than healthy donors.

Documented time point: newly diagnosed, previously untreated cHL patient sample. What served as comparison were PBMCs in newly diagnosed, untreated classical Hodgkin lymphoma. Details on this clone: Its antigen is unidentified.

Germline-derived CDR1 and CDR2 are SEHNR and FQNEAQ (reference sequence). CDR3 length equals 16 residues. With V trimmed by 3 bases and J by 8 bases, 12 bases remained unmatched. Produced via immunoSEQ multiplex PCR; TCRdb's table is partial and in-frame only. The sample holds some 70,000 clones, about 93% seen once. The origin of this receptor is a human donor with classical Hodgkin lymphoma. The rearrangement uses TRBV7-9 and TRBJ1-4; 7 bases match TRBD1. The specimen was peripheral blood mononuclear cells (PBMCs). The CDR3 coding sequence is TGTGCCAGCAGCTTCGGGGGTACAGGGGTGCGGGAAAAACTGTTTTTT. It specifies CASSFGGTGVREKLFF.